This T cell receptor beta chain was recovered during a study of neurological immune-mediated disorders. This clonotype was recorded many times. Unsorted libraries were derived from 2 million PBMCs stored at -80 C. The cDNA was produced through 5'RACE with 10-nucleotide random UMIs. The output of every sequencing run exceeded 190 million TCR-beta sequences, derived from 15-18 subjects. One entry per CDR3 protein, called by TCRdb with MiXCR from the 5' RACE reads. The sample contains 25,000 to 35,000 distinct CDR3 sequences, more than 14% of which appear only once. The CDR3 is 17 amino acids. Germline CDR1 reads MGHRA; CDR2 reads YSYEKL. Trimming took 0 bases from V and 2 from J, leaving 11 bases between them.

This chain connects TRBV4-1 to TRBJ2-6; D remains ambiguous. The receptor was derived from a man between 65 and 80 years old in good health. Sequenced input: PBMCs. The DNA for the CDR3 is TGCGCCAGCAGCCAAGATTCTCTTCGGACTGGGGCCAACGTCCTGACTTTC. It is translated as CASSQDSLRTGANVLTF.